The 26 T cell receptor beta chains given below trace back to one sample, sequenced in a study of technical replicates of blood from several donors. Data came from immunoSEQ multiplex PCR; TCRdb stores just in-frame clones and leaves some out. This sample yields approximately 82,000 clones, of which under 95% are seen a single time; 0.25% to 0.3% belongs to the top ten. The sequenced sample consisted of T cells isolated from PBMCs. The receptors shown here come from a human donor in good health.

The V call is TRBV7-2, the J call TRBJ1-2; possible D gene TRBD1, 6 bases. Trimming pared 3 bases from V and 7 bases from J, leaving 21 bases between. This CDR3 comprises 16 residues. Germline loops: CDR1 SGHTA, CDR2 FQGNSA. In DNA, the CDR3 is TGTGCCAGCAGCTTGATGGGGGGGGGCCCACAGCTTGGCTACACCTTC. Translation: CASSLMGGGPQLGYTF.

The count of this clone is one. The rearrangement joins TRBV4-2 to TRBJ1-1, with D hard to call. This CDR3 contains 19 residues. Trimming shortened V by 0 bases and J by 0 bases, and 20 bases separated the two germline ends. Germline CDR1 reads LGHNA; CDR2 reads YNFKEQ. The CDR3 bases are TGTGCCAGCAGCCAAGACTTTCACGTCCTCAGTTTCTTGAACACTGAAGCTTTCTTT. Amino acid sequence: CASSQDFHVLSFLNTEAFF.

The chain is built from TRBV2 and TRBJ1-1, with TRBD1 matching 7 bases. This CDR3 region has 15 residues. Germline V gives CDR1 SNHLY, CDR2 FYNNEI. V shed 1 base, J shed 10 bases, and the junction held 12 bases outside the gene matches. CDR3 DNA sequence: TGTGCCAGCAGTGAAGAGTCGGAAGGCCAGGGGGTAGCTTTCTTT. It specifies CASSEESEGQGVAFF.

CDR3: CASSPAPLYEQYF. In nucleotides, the CDR3 is TGTGCCAGCAGCCCCGCCCCACTATACGAGCAGTACTTC. The gene calls are TRBV7-2 and TRBJ2-7; D not certain. The V end was cut by 5 bases, the J end by 4 bases, with 12 bases between. Per germline, CDR1 SGHTA and CDR2 FQGNSA. This CDR3 has 13 amino acids.

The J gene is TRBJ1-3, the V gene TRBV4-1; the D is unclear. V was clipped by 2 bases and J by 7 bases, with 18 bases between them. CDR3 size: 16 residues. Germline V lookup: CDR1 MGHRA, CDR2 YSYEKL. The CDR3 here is CASSQQRDTAWNTIYF. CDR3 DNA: TGCGCCAGCAGCCAACAACGGGATACTGCTTGGAACACCATATATTTT.

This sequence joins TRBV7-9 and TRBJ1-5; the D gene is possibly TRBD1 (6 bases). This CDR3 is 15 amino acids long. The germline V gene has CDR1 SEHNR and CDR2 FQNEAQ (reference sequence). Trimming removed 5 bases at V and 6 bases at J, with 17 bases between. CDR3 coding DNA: TGTGCCAGCAGCCCGGGGCAGGGGCAAGGTCAGCCCCAGCATTTT. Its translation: CASSPGQGQGQPQHF.

CDR3 sequence (DNA): TGTGCCAGCACTCCAAGAGCGGGAGCCGCGAACACCGGGGAGCTGTTTTTT. It encodes CASTPRAGAANTGELFF. The rearrangement links TRBV16 to TRBJ2-2, with 8 positions matching TRBD2. Trimming at V came to 7 bases and at J to 0 bases, leaving 10 bases not matched to a gene. The CDR3 extends over 17 amino acids. Germline values: CDR1 KGHSY, CDR2 FQNENV.

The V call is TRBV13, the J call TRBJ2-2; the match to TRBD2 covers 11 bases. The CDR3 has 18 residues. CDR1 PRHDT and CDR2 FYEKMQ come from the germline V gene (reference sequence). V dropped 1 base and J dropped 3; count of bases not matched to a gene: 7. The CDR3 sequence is CASSLEISGRAHTGELFF. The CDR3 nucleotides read TGTGCCAGCAGCTTAGAAATTAGCGGGAGGGCCCACACCGGGGAGCTGTTTTTT.

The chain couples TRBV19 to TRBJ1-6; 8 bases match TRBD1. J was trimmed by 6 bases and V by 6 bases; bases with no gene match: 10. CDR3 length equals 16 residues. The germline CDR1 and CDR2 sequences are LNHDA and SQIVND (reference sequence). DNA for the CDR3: TGTGCCAGTAGGAAGACAGGGGCCGCTCTTAATTCACCCCTCCACTTT. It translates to CASRKTGAALNSPLHF.

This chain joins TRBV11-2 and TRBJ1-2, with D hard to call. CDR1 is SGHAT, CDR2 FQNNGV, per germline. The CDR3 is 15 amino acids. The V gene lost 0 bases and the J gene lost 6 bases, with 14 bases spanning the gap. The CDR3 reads CASSLDLGSPDGYTF. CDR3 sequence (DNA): TGTGCCAGCAGCTTAGATCTTGGGAGTCCGGATGGCTACACCTTC.

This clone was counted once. The CDR3 sequence: CASSPPGATNEKLFF. The DNA for the CDR3 is TGTGCCAGCAGCCCCCCGGGGGCAACTAATGAAAAACTGTTTTTT. The genes are TRBV7-2 and TRBJ1-4; tentative D call: TRBD1 (5 bases). The V and J ends lost 5 bases and 0 bases respectively, with 10 bases between them. CDR1 is SGHTA and CDR2 is FQGNSA in the germline V gene. The CDR3 spans 15 residues.

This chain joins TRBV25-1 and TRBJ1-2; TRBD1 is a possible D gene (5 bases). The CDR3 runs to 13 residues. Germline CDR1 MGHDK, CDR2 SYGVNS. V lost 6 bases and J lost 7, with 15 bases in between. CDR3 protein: CASSELGLVGYTF. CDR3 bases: TGTGCCAGCAGCGAACTGGGACTGGTTGGCTACACCTTC.

CDR3 in amino acids: CSVKKIAGWVVNEQFF. Written as DNA, the CDR3 is TGCAGCGTGAAAAAGATAGCGGGATGGGTAGTGAATGAGCAGTTCTTC. V and J are TRBV29-1 and TRBJ2-1, with 8 bases lining up with TRBD2. Germline V lookup: CDR1 SQVTM, CDR2 ANQGSEA. CDR3 length equals 16 residues. Unmatched junction bases numbered 17, after V lost 6 bases and J lost 7 bases.

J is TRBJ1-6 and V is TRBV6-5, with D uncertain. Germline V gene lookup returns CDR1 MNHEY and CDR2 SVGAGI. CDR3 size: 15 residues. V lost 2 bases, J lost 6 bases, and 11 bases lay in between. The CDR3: CASSYGPAGNSPLHF. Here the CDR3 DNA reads TGTGCCAGCAGTTACGGGCCCGCTGGTAATTCACCCCTCCACTTT.

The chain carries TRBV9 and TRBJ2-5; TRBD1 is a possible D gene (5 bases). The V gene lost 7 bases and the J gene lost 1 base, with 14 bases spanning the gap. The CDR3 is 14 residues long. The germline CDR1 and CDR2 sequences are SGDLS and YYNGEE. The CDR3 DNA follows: TGTGCCAGCGGCACAGGAGATTTCCAAGAGACCCAGTACTTC. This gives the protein CASGTGDFQETQYF.

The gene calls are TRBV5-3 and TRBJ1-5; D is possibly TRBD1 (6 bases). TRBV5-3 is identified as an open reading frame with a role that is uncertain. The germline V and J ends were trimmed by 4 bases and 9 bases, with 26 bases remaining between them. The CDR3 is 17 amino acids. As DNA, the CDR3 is TGTGCCAGAAGCCGTATTACAGGGAAACGGAAGAGAGCGCCCCAGCATTTT. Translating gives CARSRITGKRKRAPQHF.

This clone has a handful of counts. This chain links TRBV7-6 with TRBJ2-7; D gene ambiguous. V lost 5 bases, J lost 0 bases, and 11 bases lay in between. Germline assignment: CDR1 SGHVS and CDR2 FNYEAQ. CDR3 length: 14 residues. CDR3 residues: CASSRGYRSYEQYF. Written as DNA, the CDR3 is TGTGCCAGCAGCCGCGGATACCGCTCCTACGAGCAGTACTTC. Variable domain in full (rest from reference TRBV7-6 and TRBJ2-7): GAGVSQSPRYKVTKRGQDVALRCDPISGHVSLYWYRQALGQGPEFLTYFNYEAQQDKSGLPNDRFSAERPEGSISTLTIQRTEQRDSAMYRCASSRGYRSYEQYFGPGTRLTVT.

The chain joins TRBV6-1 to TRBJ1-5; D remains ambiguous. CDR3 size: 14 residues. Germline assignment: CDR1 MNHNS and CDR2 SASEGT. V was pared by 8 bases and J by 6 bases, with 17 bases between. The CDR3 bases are TGTGCCAGCCGCCTCGGGGATGTAAGTCAGCCCCAGCATTTT. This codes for CASRLGDVSQPQHF.

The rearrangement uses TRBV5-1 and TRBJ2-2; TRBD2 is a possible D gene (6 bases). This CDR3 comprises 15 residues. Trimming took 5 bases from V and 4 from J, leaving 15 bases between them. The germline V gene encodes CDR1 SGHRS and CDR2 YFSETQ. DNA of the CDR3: TGCGCCAGCAGAGGACTAAAAGAAGGCACCGGGGAGCTGTTTTTT. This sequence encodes CASRGLKEGTGELFF.

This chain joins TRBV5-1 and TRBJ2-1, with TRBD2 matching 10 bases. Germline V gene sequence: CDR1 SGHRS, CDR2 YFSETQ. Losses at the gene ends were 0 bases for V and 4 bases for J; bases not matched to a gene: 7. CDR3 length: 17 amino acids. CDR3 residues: CASSLGVLAGPYNEQFF. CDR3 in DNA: TGCGCCAGCAGCTTGGGGGTACTAGCGGGACCATACAATGAGCAGTTCTTC.

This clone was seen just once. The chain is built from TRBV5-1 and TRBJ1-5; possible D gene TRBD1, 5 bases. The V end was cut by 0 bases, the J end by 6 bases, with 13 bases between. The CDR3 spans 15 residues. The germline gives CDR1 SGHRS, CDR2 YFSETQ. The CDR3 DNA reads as TGCGCCAGCAGCTTGGCGGGCAGGGAGGGTCAGCCCCAGCATTTT. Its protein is CASSLAGREGQPQHF.

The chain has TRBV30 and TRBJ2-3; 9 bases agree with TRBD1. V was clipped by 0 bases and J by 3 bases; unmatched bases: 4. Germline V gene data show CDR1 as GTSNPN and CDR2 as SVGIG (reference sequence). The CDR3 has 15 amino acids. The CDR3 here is CAWSVKGQGTDTQYF. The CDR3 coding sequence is TGTGCCTGGAGTGTAAAGGGACAGGGTACAGATACGCAGTATTTT.

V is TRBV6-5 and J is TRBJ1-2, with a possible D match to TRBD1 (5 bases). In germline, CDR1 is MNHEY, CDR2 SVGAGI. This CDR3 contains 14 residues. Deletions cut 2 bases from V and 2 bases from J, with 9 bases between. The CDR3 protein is CASSYDSGNYGYTF. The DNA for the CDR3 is TGTGCCAGCAGTTACGACAGCGGGAACTATGGCTACACCTTC.

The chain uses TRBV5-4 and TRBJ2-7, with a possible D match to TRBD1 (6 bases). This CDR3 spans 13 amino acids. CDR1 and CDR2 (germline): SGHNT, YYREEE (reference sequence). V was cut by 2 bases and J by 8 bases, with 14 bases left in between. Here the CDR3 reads CASSLEGQYKQYF. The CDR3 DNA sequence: TGTGCCAGCAGCTTAGAAGGACAGTATAAGCAGTACTTC.

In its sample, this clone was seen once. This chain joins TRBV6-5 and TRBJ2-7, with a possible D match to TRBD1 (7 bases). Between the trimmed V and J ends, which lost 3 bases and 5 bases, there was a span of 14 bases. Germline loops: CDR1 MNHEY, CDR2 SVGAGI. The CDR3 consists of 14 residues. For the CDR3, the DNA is TGTGCCAGCAGTTATGGTCAGGGGGGCAACGAGCAGTACTTC. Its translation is CASSYGQGGNEQYF.

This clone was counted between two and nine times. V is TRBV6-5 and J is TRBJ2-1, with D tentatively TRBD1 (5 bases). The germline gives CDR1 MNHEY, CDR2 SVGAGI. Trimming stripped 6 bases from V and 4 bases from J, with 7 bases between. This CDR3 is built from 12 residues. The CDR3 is CASRNRYNEQFF. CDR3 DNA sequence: TGTGCCAGCAGAAACAGGTACAATGAGCAGTTCTTC.